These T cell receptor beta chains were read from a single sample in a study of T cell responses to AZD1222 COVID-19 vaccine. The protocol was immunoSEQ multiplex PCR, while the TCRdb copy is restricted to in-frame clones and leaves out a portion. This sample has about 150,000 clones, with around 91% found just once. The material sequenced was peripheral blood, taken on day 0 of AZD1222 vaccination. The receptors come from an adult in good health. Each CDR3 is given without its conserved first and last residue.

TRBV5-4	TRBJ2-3	ASSSLASGNTDTQY
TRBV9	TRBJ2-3	ASSVYDSSTDTQY
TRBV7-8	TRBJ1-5	ASSAGAGAGQPQH
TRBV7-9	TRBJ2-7	ASSEGSEQY
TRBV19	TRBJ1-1	ASSPREVTITEAF
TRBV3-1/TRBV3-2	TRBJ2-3	ASSLEQGAADTQY
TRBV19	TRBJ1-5	ASSPPMATGNQPQH
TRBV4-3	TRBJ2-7	ASSQGLAGRGTAYEQY
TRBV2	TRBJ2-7	ASKLSYEQY
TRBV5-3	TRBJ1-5	ARTSQESEGSQPQH
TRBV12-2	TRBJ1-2	ASRPRGDGRYGYT